The 22 T cell receptor beta chains in this list originate from one sample, sequenced in a study of T cell changes during pregnancy in multiple sclerosis. Repertoires were generated with immunoSEQ multiplex PCR, while TCRdb's copy carries only in-frame clones and drops some. The top ten clones hold roughly 0.76% of a sample with around 59,000 clones, 91% of them seen once. Here the sequenced sample was CD4+ T cells from peripheral blood mononuclear cells, taken in the first trimester of pregnancy. These receptors all come from a female donor with multiple sclerosis, enrolled in a pregnancy study.

The chain is built from TRBV5-6 and TRBJ1-6; TRBD1 agrees at 9 bases. V lost 4 bases, J lost 7 bases, and 9 bases stayed unmatched. Germline V gives CDR1 SGHDT, CDR2 YYEEEE. CDR3 length equals 16 residues. CDR3 sequence (DNA): TGTGCCAGCAGCGAGGACAGGGGTTCTAAGAATTCACCCCTCCACTTT. This translates into CASSEDRGSKNSPLHF.

The chain links TRBV19 to TRBJ2-1; TRBD1 matches at 7 bases. CDR1 and CDR2 (germline): LNHDA, SQIVND (reference sequence). CDR3 length equals 13 residues. J lost 9 bases, V lost 4 bases, and 6 bases had no gene match. CDR3 sequence (DNA): TGTGCCAGTAGTAAGGGGGCATGGGGTGAGCAGTTCTTC. Amino acids: CASSKGAWGEQFF.

In its sample, this clone was seen once. The rearrangement joins TRBV9 to TRBJ2-6; D is undetermined. This CDR3 has 15 amino acids. Per the germline V gene, CDR1 is SGDLS and CDR2 is YYNGEE. Trimming removed 0 bases at V and 5 bases at J, with 9 bases between. CDR3 nucleotides: TGTGCCAGCAGCGTAGGGGCAGGATGGGCCAACGTCCTGACTTTC. Amino acids: CASSVGAGWANVLTF.

The chain couples TRBV6-6 to TRBJ1-6; 10 nucleotides align to TRBD1. The ends lost 11 bases at V and 8 bases at J; junction bases unmatched: 9. The CDR3 totals 14 residues. CDR1 MNHNY and CDR2 SVGAGI come from the germline V gene (reference sequence). This CDR3 is CAATSGQGYSPLHF. The CDR3 nucleotides read TGTGCCGCCACCTCGGGACAGGGGTATTCACCCCTCCACTTT.

The rearrangement uses TRBV7-9 and TRBJ1-1; TRBD1 is a possible D gene (6 bases). Looked up from germline, CDR1 is SEHNR and CDR2 is FQNEAQ (reference sequence). Trimming left V 1 base short and J 5 bases short, with 14 bases between. This CDR3 spans 15 amino acids. CDR3 coding DNA: TGTGCCAGCAGCTTAGGGGGGCCAGGCCCGACTGAAGCTTTCTTT. Residues: CASSLGGPGPTEAFF. The full variable domain, with the rest looked up from reference TRBV7-9 and TRBJ1-1, is DTGVSQNPRHKITKRGQNVTFRCDPISEHNRLYWYRQTLGQGPEFLTYFQNEAQLEKSRLLSDRFSAERPKGSFSTLEIQRTEQGDSAMYLCASSLGGPGPTEAFFGQGTRLTVV.

The DNA of the CDR3 is TGTGCCAGCAGTCCCCTTCTAGCGGGGGGATTGAATGAGCAGTTCTTC. Translated, it gives CASSPLLAGGLNEQFF. V is TRBV27 and J is TRBJ2-1; TRBD2 aligns across 11 bases. This CDR3 has 16 residues. The germline V gene has CDR1 MNHEY and CDR2 SMNVEV (reference sequence). The V and J ends lost 5 bases and 7 bases, in that order; junction bases with no gene match: 10.

The J gene is TRBJ2-7, the V gene TRBV13, with D maybe TRBD2 (6 bases). The germline V gene encodes CDR1 PRHDT and CDR2 FYEKMQ (reference sequence). V was trimmed by 2 bases and J by 1 base, leaving 9 bases between them. This CDR3 spans 14 amino acids. CDR3: CASSLSGSSYEQYF. The CDR3 nucleotides are TGTGCCAGCAGCTTATCCGGGAGTTCCTACGAGCAGTACTTC.

J is TRBJ2-7 and V is TRBV5-1; a possible D gene is TRBD1 (6 bases). CDR3 length: 17 residues. Trimming removed 4 bases at V and 4 bases at J, with 24 bases between. The germline V gene encodes CDR1 SGHRS and CDR2 YFSETQ. CDR3 DNA sequence: TGCGCCAGCAGCCTAATTGCACTTCAGGGGCTAGTATACGAGCAGTACTTC. It specifies CASSLIALQGLVYEQYF.

V and J are TRBV27 and TRBJ2-3; TRBD2 might be the D (5 bases). CDR1 is MNHEY and CDR2 is SMNVEV in the germline V gene (reference sequence). The CDR3 loop spans 15 amino acids. Trimming shortened V by 8 bases and J by 4 bases, and 19 bases separated the two germline ends. The CDR3 nucleotides read TGTGCCAGCGGACTCAGCTCTTTTTGGGCAGATACGCAGTATTTT. Translating it yields CASGLSSFWADTQYF.

This chain links TRBV7-2 with TRBJ2-7, with 9 bases lining up with TRBD2. Germline values: CDR1 SGHTA, CDR2 FQGNSA. The CDR3 covers 15 residues. The ends lost 2 bases at V and 3 bases at J; junction bases unmatched: 5. CDR3: CASSLRGAGGYEQYF. The DNA of the CDR3 is TGTGCCAGCAGCTTAAGGGGAGCGGGGGGCTACGAGCAGTACTTC.

The gene calls are TRBV7-3 and TRBJ2-3; 10 bases are a match to TRBD2. V lost 5 bases to trimming and J lost 3 bases; unmatched junction nucleotides: 5. The CDR3 has 15 amino acids. Germline V gives CDR1 SGHTA, CDR2 FQGTGA. The CDR3 DNA reads as TGTGCCAGCAGCCCCTTAGCGGGGGGAACAGATACGCAGTATTTT. Translation: CASSPLAGGTDTQYF.

The genes are TRBV6-5 and TRBJ1-4; tentative D call: TRBD1 (5 bases). Germline CDR1 reads MNHEY; CDR2 reads SVGAGI. The CDR3 consists of 15 residues. Deletions cut 6 bases from V and 5 bases from J, with 16 bases between. The CDR3 DNA follows: TGTGCCAGCAGCCCCCCAGGGATCGGAAATGAAAAACTGTTTTTT. As protein: CASSPPGIGNEKLFF.

The chain is built from TRBV4-3 and TRBJ2-7; possible D gene TRBD2, 5 bases. Trimming removed 0 bases from V and 4 bases from J, with 7 bases in between. Germline CDR1 LGHNA, CDR2 YSLEER. The CDR3 sequence is 13 residues long. In DNA form, the CDR3 reads TGCGCCAGCAGCCAAGACGGAGGTTACGAGCAGTACTTC. It translates to CASSQDGGYEQYF.

V usage is TRBV4-2 and J usage is TRBJ1-2; TRBD1 matches at 8 bases. The CDR3 loop spans 15 amino acids. V trimming: 3 bases; J trimming: 7 bases; junction bases outside the gene matches: 10. The germline gives CDR1 LGHNA, CDR2 YNFKEQ. CDR3 in DNA: TGTGCCAGCAGCCAGTCCCGGACAGGGAGGGGTGGCTACACCTTC. Translating it yields CASSQSRTGRGGYTF.

The chain couples TRBV5-1 to TRBJ1-3; a weak D match, TRBD1 (6 bases). Deletions cut 4 bases from V and 3 bases from J, with 17 bases between. There are 16 residues in the CDR3. Germline V CDR1 and CDR2: SGHRS, YFSETQ. The CDR3 sequence is CASSPQQGKNGNTIYF. DNA of the CDR3: TGCGCCAGCAGCCCCCAACAGGGAAAAAATGGAAACACCATATATTTT.

The chain uses TRBV7-2 and TRBJ1-1; no clear D. Germline V gene data show CDR1 as SGHTA and CDR2 as FQGNSA. This CDR3 comprises 13 residues. The germline V and J ends were trimmed by 8 bases and 8 bases, with 18 bases remaining between them. The CDR3 bases are TGTGCCAGCGGCCCATACCGTGGCCTCGAAGCTTTCTTT. It yields the protein CASGPYRGLEAFF.

The chain recombines TRBV19 with TRBJ2-5; D remains unclear. The germline V and J ends were trimmed by 3 bases and 6 bases, with 11 bases remaining between them. Germline CDR1 is LNHDA and CDR2 is SQIVND (reference sequence). The CDR3 loop spans 13 amino acids. DNA for the CDR3: TGTGCCAGTAGTATTGAGTCAGCGAAGACCCAGTACTTC. Translation: CASSIESAKTQYF.

The chain joins TRBV13 to TRBJ2-4; 10 bases are shared with TRBD1. Germline CDR1 PRHDT, CDR2 FYEKMQ (reference sequence). The CDR3 consists of 14 residues. The V and J ends lost 5 bases and 5 bases, in that order; junction bases with no gene match: 3. CDR3 loop: CASSGQGVENIQYF. The CDR3 nucleotides are TGTGCCAGCAGCGGACAGGGGGTCGAAAACATTCAGTACTTC. The full variable domain, with the rest looked up from reference TRBV13 and TRBJ2-4, is AAGVIQSPRHLIKEKRETATLKCYPIPRHDTVYWYQQGPGQDPQFLISFYEKMQSDKGSIPDRFSAQQFSDYHSELNMSSLELGDSALYFCASSGQGVENIQYFGAGTRLSVL.

V usage is TRBV7-3 and J usage is TRBJ2-1; 10 bases map to TRBD1. In germline, CDR1 is SGHTA, CDR2 FQGTGA. This CDR3 is built from 15 residues. Unmatched junction bases numbered 3, after V lost 1 base and J lost 6 bases. The CDR3 loop is CASSLMGTGANEQFF. The DNA for the CDR3 is TGTGCCAGCAGCTTAATGGGGACAGGGGCCAATGAGCAGTTCTTC.

The chain is built from TRBV5-1 and TRBJ2-7; the D gene is possibly TRBD2 (6 bases). Germline lookup yields CDR1 SGHRS and CDR2 YFSETQ. CDR3 length: 15 amino acids. V lost 4 bases and J 0 bases, leaving 14 bases between the germline ends. CDR3 sequence: CASSPTGEPSYEQYF. CDR3 nucleotides: TGCGCCAGCAGCCCTACGGGGGAACCCTCCTACGAGCAGTACTTC.

V is TRBV13 and J is TRBJ2-7, with TRBD1 identical over 8 bases. The CDR3 extends over 14 amino acids. V trimming: 2 bases; J trimming: 3 bases; junction bases outside the gene matches: 3. Looked up from germline, CDR1 is PRHDT and CDR2 is FYEKMQ (reference sequence). CDR3 in DNA: TGTGCCAGCAGCTTATATACAGGGGGCTACGAGCAGTACTTC. Translating it yields CASSLYTGGYEQYF.

This chain connects TRBV10-3 to TRBJ1-5; no clear D gene. V lost 4 bases to trimming and J lost 2 bases, with 6 bases between them. This CDR3 spans 13 amino acids. From germline, CDR1 is ENHRY and CDR2 SYGVKD. The CDR3 region has the DNA TGTGCCATCAGTGTCGCAGGCAATCAGCCCCAGCATTTT. Encoded protein: CAISVAGNQPQHF.